The entry below gives a single T cell receptor beta chain sequence along with its context. There is no known antigen for this receptor. Base qualities are not at hand, and no much larger clone is one base apart. Deletion took 1 base off V and 13 bases off J, with a span of 17 bases between the germline ends. The CDR3 numbers 14 residues from cysteine through phenylalanine. The sequence is cut down to CDR3 DNA, 42 bases in frame from base 1. The germline V gene supplies CDR1 SGHTA and CDR2 FQGNSA. The data derive from a study of tumor-infiltrating lymphocytes in oesophageal squamous cell carcinoma (dated by TCRdb to about 2016). Library preparation was by PCR. Sequenced on an Illumina HiSeq 2000. TCRdb passed the public sequencing reads through fastp at Q25 and MiXCR, retaining productive beta sequences. A single entry per CDR3 protein holds the most common genes and DNA from its merged rows. This sample comprises 10,000 to 15,000 distinct CDR3 sequences, approximately 49% of them detected only once. Together, the top ten hold approximately 24% of the sample.

The specimen sequenced was esophageal tumor tissue. The sequence was collected from a male donor with esophageal squamous cell carcinoma. The chain uses TRBV7-2 and TRBJ2-4; there is no confident call for the D gene. The CDR3 in this case is CASSLEVGTDTQYF. The DNA is TGTGCCAGCAGCTTAGAAGTTGGCACAGATACGCAGTACTTC.